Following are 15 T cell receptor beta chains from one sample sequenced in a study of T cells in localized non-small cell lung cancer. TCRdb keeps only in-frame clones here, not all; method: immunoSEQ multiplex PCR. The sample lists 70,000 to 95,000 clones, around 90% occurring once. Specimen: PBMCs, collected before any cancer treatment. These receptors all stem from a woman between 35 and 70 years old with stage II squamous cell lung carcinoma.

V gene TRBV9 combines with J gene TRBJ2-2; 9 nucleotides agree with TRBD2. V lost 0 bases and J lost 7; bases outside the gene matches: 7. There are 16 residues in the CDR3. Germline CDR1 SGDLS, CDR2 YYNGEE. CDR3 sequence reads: CASSVEVAGVGGELFF. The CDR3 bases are TGTGCCAGCAGCGTAGAGGTAGCGGGAGTAGGCGGGGAGCTGTTTTTT.

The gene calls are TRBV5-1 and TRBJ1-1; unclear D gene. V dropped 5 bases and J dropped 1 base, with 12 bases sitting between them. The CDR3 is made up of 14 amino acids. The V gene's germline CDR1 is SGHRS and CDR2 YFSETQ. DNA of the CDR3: TGCGCCAGCAGACCCCCAAACCCGAACACTGAAGCTTTCTTT. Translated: CASRPPNPNTEAFF.

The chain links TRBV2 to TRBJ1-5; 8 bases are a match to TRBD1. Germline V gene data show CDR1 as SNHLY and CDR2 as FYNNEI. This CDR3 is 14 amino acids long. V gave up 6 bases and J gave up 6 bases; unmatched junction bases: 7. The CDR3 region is CASSLDRAGQPQHF. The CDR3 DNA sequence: TGTGCCAGCAGCTTGGACAGGGCAGGTCAGCCCCAGCATTTT.

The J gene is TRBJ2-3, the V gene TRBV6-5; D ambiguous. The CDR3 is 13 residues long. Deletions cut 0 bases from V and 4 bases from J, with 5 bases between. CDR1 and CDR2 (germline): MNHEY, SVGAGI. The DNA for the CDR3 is TGTGCCAGCAGTTACTCGAAGCCAGATACGCAGTATTTT. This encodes CASSYSKPDTQYF.

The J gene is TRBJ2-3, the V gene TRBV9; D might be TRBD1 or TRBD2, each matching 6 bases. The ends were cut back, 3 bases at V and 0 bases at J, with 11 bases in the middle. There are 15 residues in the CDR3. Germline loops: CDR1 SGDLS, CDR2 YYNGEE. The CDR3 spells CASSAPGASTDTQYF. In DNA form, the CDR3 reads TGTGCCAGCAGCGCTCCGGGGGCCAGCACAGATACGCAGTATTTT. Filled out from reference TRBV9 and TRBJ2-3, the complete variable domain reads DSGVTQTPKHLITATGQRVTLRCSPRSGDLSVYWYQQSLDQGLQFLIQYYNGEERAKGNILERFSAQQFPDLHSELNLSSLELGDSALYFCASSAPGASTDTQYFGPGTRLTVL.

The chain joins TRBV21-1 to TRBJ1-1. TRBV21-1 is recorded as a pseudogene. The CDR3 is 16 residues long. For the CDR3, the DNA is TGTGCCAGCAGCGCTCACCTACGGACGGGGAACACTGAAGCTTTCTTT. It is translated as CASSAHLRTGNTEAFF.

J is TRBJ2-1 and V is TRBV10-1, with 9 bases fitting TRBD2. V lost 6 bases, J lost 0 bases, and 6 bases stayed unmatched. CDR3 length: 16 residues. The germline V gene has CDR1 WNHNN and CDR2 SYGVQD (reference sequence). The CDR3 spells CASSFLAGSSYNEQFF. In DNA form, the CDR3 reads TGCGCCAGCAGCTTCCTAGCGGGGAGCTCCTACAATGAGCAGTTCTTC.

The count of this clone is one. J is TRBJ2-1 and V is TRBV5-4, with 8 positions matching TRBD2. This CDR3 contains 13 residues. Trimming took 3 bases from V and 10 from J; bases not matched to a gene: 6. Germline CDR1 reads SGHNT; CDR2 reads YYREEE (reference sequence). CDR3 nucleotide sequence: TGTGCCAGCAGCTACCCGGGGGGGCGGGAGCAGTTCTTC. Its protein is CASSYPGGREQFF. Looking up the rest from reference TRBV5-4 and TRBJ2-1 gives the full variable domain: ETGVTQSPTHLIKTRGQQVTLRCSSQSGHNTVSWYQQALGQGPQFIFQYYREEENGRGNFPPRFSGLQFPNYSSELNVNALELDDSALYLCASSYPGGREQFFGPGTRLTVL.

The CDR3 is CASSPTGGWDQPQHF. CDR3 DNA: TGCGCCAGCAGCCCCACAGGGGGCTGGGATCAGCCCCAGCATTTT. The chain joins TRBV4-1 to TRBJ1-5, with 9 bases aligning to TRBD1. Germline V CDR1 and CDR2: MGHRA, YSYEKL. CDR3 size: 15 residues. V gave up 4 bases and J gave up 5 bases; unmatched junction bases: 6.

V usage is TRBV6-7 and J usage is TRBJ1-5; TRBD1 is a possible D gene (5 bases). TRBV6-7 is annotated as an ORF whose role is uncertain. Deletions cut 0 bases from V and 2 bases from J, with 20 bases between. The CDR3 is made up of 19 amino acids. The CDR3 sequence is CASSYSVGEGKSCNQPQHF. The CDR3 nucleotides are TGTGCCAGCAGTTACTCGGTGGGGGAGGGTAAGAGTTGCAATCAGCCCCAGCATTTT.

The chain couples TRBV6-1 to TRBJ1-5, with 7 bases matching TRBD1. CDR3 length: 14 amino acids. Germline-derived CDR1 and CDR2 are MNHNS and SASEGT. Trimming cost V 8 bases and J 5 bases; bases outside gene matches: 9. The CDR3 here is CASAGGTEYQPQHF. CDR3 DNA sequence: TGTGCCAGCGCGGGGGGGACAGAGTATCAGCCCCAGCATTTT.

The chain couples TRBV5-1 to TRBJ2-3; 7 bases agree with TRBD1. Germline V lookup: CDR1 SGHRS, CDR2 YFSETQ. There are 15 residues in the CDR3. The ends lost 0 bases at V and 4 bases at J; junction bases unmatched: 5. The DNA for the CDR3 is TGCGCCAGCAGCTTGGGGACAGGTACTCCAGATACGCAGTATTTT. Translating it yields CASSLGTGTPDTQYF.

CDR3 region: CASSTGTGGGQPQHF. DNA of the CDR3: TGTGCCAGTAGTACCGGTACAGGGGGCGGACAGCCCCAGCATTTT. This sequence joins TRBV19 and TRBJ1-5, with 9 bases aligning to TRBD1. Germline assignment: CDR1 LNHDA and CDR2 SQIVND (reference sequence). This CDR3 is 15 amino acids long. The junction had 8 bases not matched to a gene; V was cut back by 4 bases and J by 7 bases.

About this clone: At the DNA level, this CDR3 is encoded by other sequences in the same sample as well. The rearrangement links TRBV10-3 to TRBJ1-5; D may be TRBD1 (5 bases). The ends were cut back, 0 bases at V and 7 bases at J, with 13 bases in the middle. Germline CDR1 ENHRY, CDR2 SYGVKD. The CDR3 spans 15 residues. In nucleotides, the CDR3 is TGTGCCATCAGTGAGTCGAGTGGGGCTGGACAGCCCCAGCATTTT. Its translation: CAISESSGAGQPQHF.

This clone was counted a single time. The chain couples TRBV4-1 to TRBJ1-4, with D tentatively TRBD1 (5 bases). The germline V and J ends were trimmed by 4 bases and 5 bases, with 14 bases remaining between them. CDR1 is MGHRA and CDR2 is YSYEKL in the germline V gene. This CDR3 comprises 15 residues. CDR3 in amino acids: CASSRPGDRNEKLFF. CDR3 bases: TGCGCCAGCAGCCGTCCGGGGGACCGAAATGAAAAACTGTTTTTT.